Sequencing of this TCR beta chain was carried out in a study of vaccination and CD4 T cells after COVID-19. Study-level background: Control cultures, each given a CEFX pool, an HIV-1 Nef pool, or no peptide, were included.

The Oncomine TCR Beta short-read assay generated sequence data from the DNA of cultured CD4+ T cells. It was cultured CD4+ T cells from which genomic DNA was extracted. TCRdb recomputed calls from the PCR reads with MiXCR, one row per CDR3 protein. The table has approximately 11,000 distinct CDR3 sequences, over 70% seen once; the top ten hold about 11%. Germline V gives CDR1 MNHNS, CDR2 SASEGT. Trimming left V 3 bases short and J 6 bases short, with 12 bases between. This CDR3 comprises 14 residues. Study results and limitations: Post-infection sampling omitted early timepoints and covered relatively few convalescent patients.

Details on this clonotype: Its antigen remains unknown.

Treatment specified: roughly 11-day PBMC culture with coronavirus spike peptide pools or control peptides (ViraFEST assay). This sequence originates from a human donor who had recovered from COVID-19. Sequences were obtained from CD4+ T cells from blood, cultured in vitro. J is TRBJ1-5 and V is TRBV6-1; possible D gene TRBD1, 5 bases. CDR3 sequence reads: CASSEEPGIQPQHF. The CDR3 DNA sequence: TGTGCCAGCAGTGAGGAACCAGGGATTCAGCCCCAGCATTTT.